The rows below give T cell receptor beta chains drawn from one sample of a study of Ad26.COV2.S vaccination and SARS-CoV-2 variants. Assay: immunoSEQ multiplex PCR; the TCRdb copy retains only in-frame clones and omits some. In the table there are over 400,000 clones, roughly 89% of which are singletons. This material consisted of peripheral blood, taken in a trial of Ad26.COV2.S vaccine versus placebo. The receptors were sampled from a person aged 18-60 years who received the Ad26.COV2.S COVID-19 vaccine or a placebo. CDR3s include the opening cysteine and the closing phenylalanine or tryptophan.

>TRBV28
CASSFIGGLNTEAFF
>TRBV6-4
CASSTERNTEAFF
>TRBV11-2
CASSLAGTEETQYF
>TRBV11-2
CASTLGANTGELFF
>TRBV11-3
CASSSSGTLEAFF
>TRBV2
CASSETGQGWEKLFF
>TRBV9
CASSVEGVPADTQYF
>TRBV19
CASSNRADRMNTEAFF
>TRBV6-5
CASIQTGATGETQYF
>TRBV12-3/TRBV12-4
CASSFRSGELFF
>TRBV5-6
CASSMGVKNTEAFF
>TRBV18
CASSPLGSNNSPLHF
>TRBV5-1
CASGGVTGDTQYF
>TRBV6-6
CASIRQVRTDTQYF
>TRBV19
CASSTRRDFGYNEQFF
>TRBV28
CASYQLAGGRETQYF
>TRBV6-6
CASSYSSGANYGYTF
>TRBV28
CASRTGGGLGFEAFF
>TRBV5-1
CASRRTAYEQYF
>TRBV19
CASSIGGAGSTDTQYF
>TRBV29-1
CSVELGREGYTF
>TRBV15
CATSRDLGGAVDTQYF
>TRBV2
CASRGQGADTGELFF
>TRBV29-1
CSVEPPDRGPYNEQFF
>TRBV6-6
CASIRAGQPSYNEQFF
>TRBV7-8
CASSLVGGGPVETQYF
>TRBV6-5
CASSSSFRVRSSPLHF
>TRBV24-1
CATSPAGTNYGYTF
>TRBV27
CASTPGAGNQPQHF
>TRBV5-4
CASSDRDRGGDTEAFF
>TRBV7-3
CASSLGQGGGELFF